These 10 T cell receptor beta chains share one sample of origin, sequenced in a study of CD8 T cells in cerebrospinal fluid in Alzheimer's disease. From its re-call of the 10x single-cell sequencing reads, TCRdb lists each CDR3 protein once, without DNA. The sample holds about 1,000 distinct CDR3 sequences. Sequenced: cerebrospinal fluid. These receptors originate from a human donor in good health.

V and J are TRBV10-3 and TRBJ2-7; TCRdb reports TRBD2, a call that lacks DNA to check it against. This CDR3 has 15 amino acids. Germline values: CDR1 ENHRY, CDR2 SYGVKD. The CDR3 sequence is CATWDSGLPRVEQYF.

This clonotype ranks as large in terms of frequency. The rearrangement uses TRBV3-1 and TRBJ2-3; TCRdb reports TRBD2, a call that lacks DNA to check it against. The CDR3 length is 18 residues. Germline-derived CDR1 and CDR2 are LGHDT and YNNKEL (reference sequence). The CDR3 loop reads CASSHPGLAGTPTDTQYF.

This clonotype is classed as medium-sized (0.01 to 0.1%) by frequency. The CDR3 protein is CASSFLEKGGLFF. This sequence joins TRBV7-3 and TRBJ2-1; TCRdb reports TRBD2, a call that lacks DNA to check it against. The germline V gene has CDR1 SGHTA and CDR2 FQGTGA. The CDR3 has 13 amino acids.

Frequency places this clonotype as medium-sized. J is TRBJ1-1 and V is TRBV20-1; TCRdb calls TRBD1, which cannot be checked without DNA. Per the germline V gene, CDR1 is DFQATT and CDR2 is SNEGSKA (reference sequence). The CDR3 covers 13 residues. This chain's CDR3 is CSAGWHGGTEAFF.

This clonotype is deemed medium-sized by its frequency. The CDR3 loop reads CASSTTGDYGYTF. The chain employs TRBV10-2 and TRBJ1-2; the D call of TRBD1 rests on TCRdb alone, since no DNA is present to check it. Germline CDR1 WSHSY, CDR2 SAAADI. The CDR3 sequence is 13 residues long.

This clonotype counts as medium-sized by frequency. This chain links TRBV5-1 with TRBJ2-3; the D call from TCRdb, TRBD2, cannot be confirmed without DNA. This CDR3 has 16 residues. CDR1 is SGHRS and CDR2 is YFSETQ in the germline V gene. The CDR3 loop reads CASSLVSGRATDTQYF.

This sequence joins TRBV18 and TRBJ1-5. Germline V gene lookup returns CDR1 KGHSH and CDR2 LQKENI. The CDR3 extends over 14 amino acids. This chain's CDR3 is CASSPPSSHQPQHF.

This clonotype is deemed medium-sized by its frequency. The chain links TRBV7-2 to TRBJ2-3; there is no DNA to check the TCRdb D call of TRBD1. The CDR3 is 17 amino acids. Looked up from germline, CDR1 is SGHTA and CDR2 is FQGNSA. CDR3 region: CASSSTGGGLSTDTQYF. Based on the CDR3 plus reference TRBV7-2 and TRBJ2-3, the full variable domain is GAGVSQSPSNKVTEKGKDVELRCDPISGHTALYWYRQSLGQGLEFLIYFQGNSAPDKSGLPSDRFSAERTGGSVSTLTIQRTQQEDSAVYLCASSSTGGGLSTDTQYFGPGTRLTVL.

By frequency, this clonotype is medium-sized. The chain couples TRBV2 to TRBJ1-2. CDR1 is SNHLY and CDR2 is FYNNEI in the germline V gene. The CDR3 contains 13 residues. The CDR3 spells CASSEGEDYGYTF.

This clonotype is classed as medium-sized by frequency. V gene TRBV18 combines with J gene TRBJ1-4; TCRdb lists TRBD1, though no DNA is available to test this call. The germline gives CDR1 KGHSH, CDR2 LQKENI. This CDR3 spans 15 amino acids. Here the CDR3 reads CASSPETGRNEKLFF.